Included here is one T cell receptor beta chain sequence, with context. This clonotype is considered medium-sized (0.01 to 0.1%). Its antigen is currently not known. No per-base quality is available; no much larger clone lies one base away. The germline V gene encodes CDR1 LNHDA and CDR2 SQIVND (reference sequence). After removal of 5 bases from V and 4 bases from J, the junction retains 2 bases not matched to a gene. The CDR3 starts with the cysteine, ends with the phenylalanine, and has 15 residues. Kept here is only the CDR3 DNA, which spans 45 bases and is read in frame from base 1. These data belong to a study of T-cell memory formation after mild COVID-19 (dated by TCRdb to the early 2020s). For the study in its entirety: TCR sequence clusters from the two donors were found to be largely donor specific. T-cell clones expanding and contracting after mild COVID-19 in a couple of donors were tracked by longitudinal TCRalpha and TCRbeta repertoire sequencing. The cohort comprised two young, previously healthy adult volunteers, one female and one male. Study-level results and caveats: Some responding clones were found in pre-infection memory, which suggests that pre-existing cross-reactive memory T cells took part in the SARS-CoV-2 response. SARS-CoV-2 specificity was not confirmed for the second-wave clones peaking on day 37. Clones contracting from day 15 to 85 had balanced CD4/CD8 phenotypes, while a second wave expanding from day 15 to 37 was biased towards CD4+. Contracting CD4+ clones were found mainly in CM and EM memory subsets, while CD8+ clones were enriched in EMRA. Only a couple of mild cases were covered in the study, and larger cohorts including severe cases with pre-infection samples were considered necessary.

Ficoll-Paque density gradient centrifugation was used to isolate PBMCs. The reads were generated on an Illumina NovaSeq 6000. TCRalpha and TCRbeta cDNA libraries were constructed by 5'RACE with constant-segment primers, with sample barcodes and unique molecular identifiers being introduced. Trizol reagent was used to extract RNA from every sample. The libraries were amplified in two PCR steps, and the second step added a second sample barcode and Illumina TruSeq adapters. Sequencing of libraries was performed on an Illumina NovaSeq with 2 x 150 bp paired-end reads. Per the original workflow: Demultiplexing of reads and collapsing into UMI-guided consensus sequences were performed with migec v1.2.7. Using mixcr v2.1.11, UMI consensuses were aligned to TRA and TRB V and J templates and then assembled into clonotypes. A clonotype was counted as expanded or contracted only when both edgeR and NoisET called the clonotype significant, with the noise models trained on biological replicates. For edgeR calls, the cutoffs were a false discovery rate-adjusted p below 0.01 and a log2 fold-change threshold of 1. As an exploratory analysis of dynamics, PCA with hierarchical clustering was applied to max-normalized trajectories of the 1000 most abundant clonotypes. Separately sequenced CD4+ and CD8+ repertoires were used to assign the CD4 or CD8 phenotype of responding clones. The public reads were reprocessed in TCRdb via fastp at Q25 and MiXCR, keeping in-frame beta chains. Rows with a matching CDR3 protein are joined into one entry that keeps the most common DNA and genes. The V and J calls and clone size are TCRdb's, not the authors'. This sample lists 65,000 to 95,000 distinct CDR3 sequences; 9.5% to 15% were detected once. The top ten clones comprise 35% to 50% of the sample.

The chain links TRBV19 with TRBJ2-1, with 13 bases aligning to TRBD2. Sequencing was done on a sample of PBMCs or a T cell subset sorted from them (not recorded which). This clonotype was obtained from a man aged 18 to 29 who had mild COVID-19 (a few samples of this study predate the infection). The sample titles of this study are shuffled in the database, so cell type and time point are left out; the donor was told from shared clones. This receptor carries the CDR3 CASSGTSGDYNEQFF. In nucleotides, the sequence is TGTGCCAGTAGTGGGACTAGCGGGGATTACAATGAGCAGTTCTTC.